One T cell receptor beta chain is described in this entry. No antigen is known for it. Making the TCR beta cDNA relied on 5'RACE template switching with UMIs. With the 5' RACE reads reprocessed, TCRdb shows one record per CDR3 protein and no DNA. The sample is made up of 120,000 to 150,000 distinct CDR3 sequences, and the top ten hold around 10% of it. The data were obtained in a study of T cells expressing NK-cell markers. For the study at large: Underlying the TCR beta repertoires were sorted CD3+CD56+NKG2C+, CD3+CD56+NKG2C- and CD3+CD56-NKG2C+ T cells. Study-wide findings and caveats: Dominant NKG2C+ clonotype frequencies of about 1.0-7.0% of CD8+ T cells were measured in about 6 donors. Also leading the CD3+CD56-NKG2C+ fraction in several donors were these clonotypes.

The CDR3 consists of 15 residues. Germline V lookup: CDR1 MNHEY, CDR2 SVGEGT. The rearrangement links TRBV6-2 or TRBV6-3 to TRBJ2-7; TCRdb indicates TRBD2, and absent DNA this call remains unverified. Sequencing was carried out using blood T cells: a sorted CD56 or NKG2C T cell subset, CD4+ or CD8+ T cells, or bulk PBMC T cells (not recorded which). This TCR was sampled from a man aged 18 to 29 in good health. CDR3 loop: CASSTLTSGAYEQYF.